The T cell receptor beta chain described here comes from a study of cytomegalovirus exposure and HLA in healthy donors. Overall study findings and caveats: TCR association rates varied by HLA locus in a later analysis, with DRB1 highest and HLA-C lowest. Previously analyzed data showed that most TCR beta V segments were productive at a frequency of about 87% or about 30%. Presence/absence analyses treated sequencing depth as roughly uniform across donors.

With regard to this clone: The antigen is unknown.

A multiplex PCR was run with 60 Vbeta primers and 13 Jbeta primers. The authors' processing: Unique TCR beta chains numbered approximately 76 million in a later analysis, with around 11 million shared. The data were produced by immunoSEQ multiplex PCR, yet TCRdb's version contains in-frame clones alone and is incomplete. That table is the source of V, J and clone size, and D and trimming were worked out from the DNA. This sample's clone table lists about 91,000 clones. The source of this sequence is a woman in her 30s in good health and CMV-seronegative. The sample consisted of PBMCs.

CDR3 amino acids: CAISESKAARNTEAFF. CDR3 nucleotides: TGTGCCATCAGTGAGTCGAAGGCAGCGCGGAACACTGAAGCTTTCTTT. The chain combines TRBV10-3 with TRBJ1-1; unclear D gene. This CDR3 region has 16 residues. Germline V gene lookup returns CDR1 ENHRY and CDR2 SYGVKD. V lost 0 bases, J lost 1 base, and 12 bases lay in between.